A selection of T cell receptor beta chains follows, all from one sample in a study of blood T cells in healthy people across ages. TCRdb itself ran the 5' RACE reads through MiXCR, one entry per CDR3 protein. The table lists approximately 800,000 distinct CDR3 sequences, roughly 40% of them singletons. What was sequenced was blood. The receptors come from a man aged 18-30 years in good health. Each CDR3 is given with its conserved first and last residue. D genes are given only for firm matches. Not all rows give a size; the values are once, few, many and, for expanded clones, a class.

clone_size	d_call	v_call	j_call	cdr3_length	cdr3_aa	cdr3_nt
NA	NA	TRBV7-3	TRBJ1-4	13	CASRQIRVVKLFF	TGTGCCAGCAGGCAAATCAGGGTGGTAAAACTGTTTTTT
few	NA	TRBV4-1	TRBJ2-7	15	CASSYQVGGNYEQYF	TGCGCCAGCAGCTATCAGGTGGGGGGAAACTACGAGCAGTACTTC
many	NA	TRBV20-1	TRBJ2-3	14	CSAEGPSGTDTQYF	TGCAGTGCTGAGGGCCCCAGCGGCACAGATACGCAGTATTTT
NA	NA	TRBV29-1	TRBJ2-3	16	CSVDPSDGTFTDTQYF	TGCAGCGTTGACCCCTCGGACGGGACGTTCACAGATACGCAGTATTTT
NA	TRBD1	TRBV20-1	TRBJ1-1	15	CSARQWDREGREAFF	TGCAGTGCTAGACAATGGGACAGGGAGGGCCGAGAAGCTTTCTTT
few	NA	TRBV14	TRBJ2-1	14	CASSQNVLDNEQFF	TGTGCCAGCAGCCAAAACGTCCTGGACAATGAGCAGTTCTTC
many	NA	TRBV4-3	TRBJ2-1	17	CASSPGTQWGSYNEQFF	TGCGCCAGCAGCCCCGGGACCCAGTGGGGCTCCTACAATGAGCAGTTCTTC
NA	TRBD1	TRBV18	TRBJ2-5	16	CASSPDTGGAGKTQYF	TGTGCCAGCTCGCCCGACACAGGGGGCGCGGGGAAGACCCAGTACTTC
few	NA	TRBV6-1	TRBJ1-5	16	CASSEGAVYSNQPQHF	TGTGCCAGCAGTGAAGGGGCGGTTTATAGCAATCAGCCCCAGCATTTT
NA	NA	TRBV20-1	TRBJ1-6	13	CSALGRANSPLHF	TGCAGTGCTCTCGGACGGGCCAATTCACCCCTCCACTTT
few	NA	TRBV7-2	TRBJ2-5	13	CASSIVSGETQYF	TGTGCCAGCAGCATAGTGTCAGGGGAGACCCAGTACTTC
NA	TRBD2	TRBV12-3/TRBV12-4	TRBJ2-5	16	CASSLQTSGGQETQYF	TGTGCCAGCAGTCTACAGACTAGCGGGGGACAAGAGACCCAGTACTTC
NA	TRBD2	TRBV11-1	TRBJ2-4	15	CASSRPSGGYNEQYF	TGTGCCAGCAGCCGCCCGAGCGGGGGGTACAATGAGCAGTACTTC
NA	NA	TRBV5-1	TRBJ2-3	16	CASSLGRAVMTDTQYF	TGCGCCAGCAGCTTGGGGCGGGCCGTCATGACAGATACGCAGTATTTT
NA	NA	TRBV20-1	TRBJ1-2	15	CSAPGPWMGSQGYTF	TGCAGTGCTCCGGGACCCTGGATGGGGTCTCAGGGCTACACCTTC
NA	TRBD2	TRBV11-2	TRBJ2-3	16	CASSSLAGALTDTQYF	TGTGCCAGCAGCTCTTTAGCGGGGGCCCTCACAGATACGCAGTATTTT
many	NA	TRBV7-2	TRBJ1-2	15	CASSLGAVANYGYTF	TGTGCCAGCAGCTTAGGAGCGGTAGCTAACTATGGCTACACCTTC
many	NA	TRBV24-1	TRBJ2-3	15	CATSDLGGGTDTQYF	TGTGCCACCAGTGATTTGGGGGGAGGCACAGATACGCAGTATTTT
few	NA	TRBV27	TRBJ1-6	15	CASSPLQLNDSPLHF	TGTGCCAGCAGTCCCCTACAACTCAATGATTCACCCCTCCACTTT
NA	NA	TRBV13	TRBJ2-1	16	CASSFSPGEFGNEQFF	TGTGCCAGCAGCTTCAGCCCCGGGGAGTTTGGTAATGAGCAGTTCTTC
NA	NA	TRBV14	TRBJ2-3	13	CASSQDLDDTQYF	TGTGCCAGCAGCCAAGATCTAGATGATACGCAGTATTTT
many	NA	TRBV12-3/TRBV12-4	TRBJ2-4	16	CASSQGRTLAKNIQYF	TGTGCCAGCAGCCAAGGGCGAACCCTAGCCAAAAACATTCAGTACTTC
few	TRBD1	TRBV5-1	TRBJ1-5	14	CASSSGQAGQPQHF	TGCGCCAGCAGCTCGGGACAGGCGGGCCAGCCCCAGCATTTT
many	NA	TRBV12-3/TRBV12-4	TRBJ2-1	12	CASSLSRNEQFF	TGTGCCAGCAGCTTAAGTAGAAATGAGCAGTTCTTC
few	TRBD1	TRBV12-3/TRBV12-4	TRBJ1-1	17	CASSLRGTAWMNTEAFF	TGTGCCAGCAGTTTAAGGGGGACAGCATGGATGAACACTGAAGCTTTCTTT
NA	NA	TRBV6-6	TRBJ2-1	16	CASSYSGRGIYNEQFF	TGTGCCAGCAGTTACTCGGGGCGGGGTATCTACAATGAGCAGTTCTTC
NA	NA	TRBV5-1	TRBJ1-1	13	CASSCSGNTEAFF	TGCGCCAGCAGCTGTTCAGGGAACACTGAAGCTTTCTTT
NA	TRBD2	TRBV12-3/TRBV12-4	TRBJ2-5	17	CASSLSGGGASQETQYF	TGTGCCAGCAGTTTAAGCGGCGGGGGGGCGTCTCAAGAGACCCAGTACTTC
NA	NA	TRBV7-9	TRBJ2-3	12	CASSLTSGAQYF	TGTGCCAGCAGCTTAACAAGCGGTGCGCAGTATTTT
NA	NA	TRBV2	TRBJ2-1	14	CASSRELSYNEQFF	TGTGCCAGCAGTCGGGAGCTGTCCTACAATGAGCAGTTCTTC
NA	TRBD1	TRBV20-1	TRBJ2-5	18	CSASMSRDRGLSHNEQYF	TGCAGTGCTAGCATGTCCCGGGACAGGGGACTTTCGCACAATGAGCAGTACTTC
NA	TRBD1	TRBV4-2	TRBJ1-4	15	CASSQSGTGVGKLFF	TGTGCCAGCAGCCAATCCGGGACAGGGGTTGGGAAACTGTTTTTT
many	TRBD1	TRBV12-3/TRBV12-4	TRBJ1-2	11	CASGQGAFCTF	TGTGCCAGCGGACAGGGGGCATTCTGCACCTTC
NA	NA	TRBV12-3/TRBV12-4	TRBJ1-2	12	CASYQGDGGYTF	TGTGCCAGCTATCAGGGAGACGGTGGCTACACCTTC
NA	NA	TRBV12-3/TRBV12-4	TRBJ1-3	15	CASSPRGGTGNTIYF	TGTGCCAGCAGTCCGCGCGGGGGAACTGGAAACACCATATATTTT
NA	NA	TRBV12-3/TRBV12-4	TRBJ2-5	13	CASTSDRYNEQYF	TGTGCCAGCACCAGCGACAGATACAATGAGCAGTACTTC
NA	TRBD2	TRBV3-1	TRBJ2-5	14	CATQTGGRIETQYF	TGTGCCACCCAGACCGGCGGGAGGATAGAGACCCAGTACTTC
NA	NA	TRBV5-1	TRBJ1-1	15	CASSLVFSGSTEAFF	TGCGCCAGCAGCCTCGTTTTTTCCGGGAGCACTGAAGCTTTCTTT
few	NA	TRBV14	TRBJ2-1	13	CASSRGQNNEQFF	TGTGCCAGCAGCCGGGGCCAGAACAATGAGCAGTTCTTC
NA	NA	TRBV7-9	TRBJ1-1	13	CASSSPGRPEAFF	TGTGCCAGCAGCTCCCCAGGGAGGCCTGAAGCTTTCTTT
few	NA	TRBV4-2	TRBJ1-6	15	CASSQQSTTDSPLHF	TGTGCCAGCAGCCAGCAGAGTACAACCGATTCACCCCTCCACTTT